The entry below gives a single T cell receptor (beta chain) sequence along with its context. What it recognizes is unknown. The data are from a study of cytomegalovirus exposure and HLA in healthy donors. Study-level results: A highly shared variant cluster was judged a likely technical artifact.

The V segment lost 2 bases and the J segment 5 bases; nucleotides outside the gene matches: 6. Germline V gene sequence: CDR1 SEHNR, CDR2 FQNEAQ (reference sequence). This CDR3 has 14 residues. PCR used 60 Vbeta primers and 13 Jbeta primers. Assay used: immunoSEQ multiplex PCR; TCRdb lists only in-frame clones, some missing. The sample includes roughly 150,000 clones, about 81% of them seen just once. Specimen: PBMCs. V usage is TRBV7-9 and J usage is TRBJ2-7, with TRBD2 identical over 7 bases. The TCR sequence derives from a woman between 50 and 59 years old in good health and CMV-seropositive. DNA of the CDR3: TGTGCCAGCAGCTTAATGTGGGGAGGGGACGAGCAGTACTTC. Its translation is CASSLMWGGDEQYF. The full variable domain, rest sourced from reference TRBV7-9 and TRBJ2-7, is DTGVSQNPRHKITKRGQNVTFRCDPISEHNRLYWYRQTLGQGPEFLTYFQNEAQLEKSRLLSDRFSAERPKGSFSTLEIQRTEQGDSAMYLCASSLMWGGDEQYFGPGTRLTVT.